What follows are 28 T cell receptor beta chains derived from one specimen sequenced in a study of vaccination and CD4 T cells after COVID-19. Sequenced with the Oncomine TCR Beta short-read assay was DNA taken from cultured CD4+ T cells. Using its own MiXCR run on the PCR reads, TCRdb lists one record per CDR3 protein. The table shows about 11,000 distinct CDR3 sequences, with about 30% occurring only once. Their specific antigens are unknown. The treatment is: approximately 10-day PBMC culture with coronavirus spike peptide pools or control peptides (ViraFEST assay). Sequencing used cultured CD4+ T cells from blood. The receptors originated from a human donor with COVID-19.

The chain couples TRBV6-1 to TRBJ1-6; a possible D gene is TRBD1 (5 bases). The CDR3 consists of 14 residues. Trimming took 6 bases from V and 7 from J, leaving 13 bases between them. Per the germline V gene, CDR1 is MNHNS and CDR2 is SASEGT. The CDR3 here is CASSPGPRNSPLHF. Here the CDR3 DNA reads TGTGCCAGCAGCCCGGGACCCCGCAATTCACCCCTCCACTTT.

This clonotype was observed a few times. This chain uses TRBV2 with TRBJ1-2, with unresolved D. V was pared by 8 bases and J by 1 base, with 11 bases between. The CDR3 runs 13 residues. CDR1 SNHLY and CDR2 FYNNEI come from the germline V gene. CDR3 protein: CASVLGHNYGYTF. Written as DNA, the CDR3 is TGTGCCAGCGTCCTCGGCCATAACTATGGCTACACCTTC. Full variable domain (outside the CDR3, taken from reference TRBV2 and TRBJ1-2): EPEVTQTPSHQVTQMGQEVILRCVPISNHLYFYWYRQILGQKVEFLVSFYNNEISEKSEIFDDQFSVERPDGSNFTLKIRSTKLEDSAMYFCASVLGHNYGYTFGSGTRLTVV.

The V call is TRBV5-8, the J call TRBJ2-5; 13 bases fit TRBD2. Germline CDR1 reads SGHTS; CDR2 reads YDEGEE. With 0 bases clipped from V and 5 bases from J, the junction kept 7 bases outside the gene matches. The CDR3 runs to 17 residues. The CDR3 reads CASSLGLAGGGYETQYF. CDR3 coding DNA: TGTGCCAGCAGCTTGGGACTAGCGGGGGGCGGATACGAGACCCAGTACTTC.

This clonotype was counted between two and nine times. V and J are TRBV7-9 and TRBJ2-5; D not certain. CDR1 is SEHNR, CDR2 FQNEAQ, per germline (reference sequence). V shed 5 bases and J shed 4 bases, with 14 bases lying between them. This CDR3 comprises 14 residues. CDR3 sequence: CASSPNIAGETQYF. DNA of the CDR3: TGTGCCAGCAGCCCAAATATAGCTGGAGAGACCCAGTACTTC.

CDR3 in DNA: TGTGCCAGCAGCCCCTGGACACCGCAGGGGCCCCTCCACTTT. Protein: CASSPWTPQGPLHF. The V gene is TRBV5-5, the J gene TRBJ1-6; a possible D gene is TRBD1 (6 bases). With 4 bases removed from V and 13 bases from J, the gap between germline ends came to 18 bases. Germline V gives CDR1 SGHKS, CDR2 YYEKEE (reference sequence). The CDR3 is 14 residues long. The whole variable domain, remainder taken from reference TRBV5-5 and TRBJ1-6, is DAGVTQSPTHLIKTRGQQVTLRCSPISGHKSVSWYQQVLGQGPQFIFQYYEKEERGRGNFPDRFSARQFPNYSSELNVNALLLGDSALYLCASSPWTPQGPLHFGNGTRLTVT.

The chain links TRBV30 to TRBJ2-1; D ambiguous. The V gene's germline CDR1 is GTSNPN and CDR2 SVGIG (reference sequence). The CDR3 sequence is 12 residues long. Trimming cost V 5 bases and J 7 bases, with 12 bases left between them. CDR3 amino acids: CAWGIGLNEQFF. In nucleotides, the CDR3 is TGTGCCTGGGGTATCGGGCTGAATGAGCAGTTCTTC.

V gene TRBV7-6 combines with J gene TRBJ2-1; 11 bases agree with TRBD2. The CDR3 sequence is 16 residues long. The V segment lost 5 bases and the J segment 4 bases; nucleotides outside the gene matches: 7. CDR1 and CDR2 from the germline V gene are SGHVS and FNYEAQ. CDR3 residues: CASSDEPSGGYNEQFF. CDR3 nucleotides: TGTGCCAGCAGCGACGAACCTAGCGGGGGGTACAATGAGCAGTTCTTC. Full variable domain (rest looked up from reference TRBV7-6 and TRBJ2-1): GAGVSQSPRYKVTKRGQDVALRCDPISGHVSLYWYRQALGQGPEFLTYFNYEAQQDKSGLPNDRFSAERPEGSISTLTIQRTEQRDSAMYRCASSDEPSGGYNEQFFGPGTRLTVL.

The V gene is TRBV28, the J gene TRBJ2-5; D is unresolved. With 3 bases removed from V and 5 bases from J, the gap between germline ends came to 7 bases. The CDR3 sequence is 12 residues long. Germline V gene sequence: CDR1 MDHEN, CDR2 SYDVKM. The CDR3 here is CASSFFAETQYF. CDR3 DNA sequence: TGTGCCAGCAGTTTTTTCGCGGAGACCCAGTACTTC.

The chain is built from TRBV7-8 and TRBJ2-7, with no clear D. The ends were cut back, 0 bases at V and 2 bases at J, with 8 bases in the middle. The CDR3 has 14 residues. The germline V gene encodes CDR1 SGHVS and CDR2 FQNEAQ. The CDR3 region is CASSLAGNAYEQYF. The DNA of the CDR3 is TGTGCCAGCAGCTTAGCGGGGAATGCCTACGAGCAGTACTTC.

The chain employs TRBV24-1 and TRBJ2-3; D uncertain. The V end was cut by 3 bases, the J end by 4 bases, with 7 bases between. CDR1 is KGHDR and CDR2 is SFDVKD in the germline V gene. CDR3 length equals 13 residues. CDR3 DNA sequence: TGTGCCACCAGTGATGCCAAGGCAGATACGCAGTATTTT. This codes for CATSDAKADTQYF.

This chain connects TRBV5-5 to TRBJ2-7; the match to TRBD1 covers 8 bases. CDR3 length equals 15 residues. CDR1 SGHKS and CDR2 YYEKEE come from the germline V gene (reference sequence). V lost 0 bases and J lost 2; bases outside the gene matches: 4. CDR3 in amino acids: CASSLVAGGPYEQYF. The CDR3 DNA sequence: TGTGCCAGCAGCTTGGTAGCAGGGGGCCCCTACGAGCAGTACTTC.

The chain carries TRBV11-2 and TRBJ1-6, with a tentative D call TRBD1 (5 bases). CDR3 length: 18 residues. The V end lost 5 bases, the J end lost 2 bases, and 19 bases lay between the germline ends. The germline gives CDR1 SGHAT, CDR2 FQNNGV. CDR3 nucleotides: TGTGCCAGCAGCCCCTCGGGTAACGAGGGACCCTATAATTCACCCCTCCACTTT. The encoded protein is CASSPSGNEGPYNSPLHF.

This clonotype was observed a handful of times. The V call is TRBV9, the J call TRBJ1-2, with D perhaps TRBD1 (6 bases). The V gene lost 2 bases and the J gene lost 2 bases, with 13 bases spanning the gap. The germline CDR1 and CDR2 sequences are SGDLS and YYNGEE. The CDR3 sequence is 15 residues long. CDR3 amino acids: CASSVRPGQNYGYTF. CDR3 DNA: TGTGCCAGCAGCGTCAGGCCCGGACAGAACTATGGCTACACCTTC.

The CDR3 reads CAISEPSEESPLHF. CDR3 DNA: TGTGCCATCAGTGAACCCTCTGAGGAGTCACCCCTCCACTTT. This chain uses TRBV10-3 with TRBJ1-6; D unresolved. The CDR3 consists of 14 residues. Trimming left V 3 bases short and J 10 bases short, with 13 bases between. Germline loops: CDR1 ENHRY, CDR2 SYGVKD.

J is TRBJ1-2 and V is TRBV20-1; 7 bases are shared with TRBD1. CDR1 and CDR2 from the germline V gene are DFQATT and SNEGSKA (reference sequence). The J segment lost 6 bases and the V segment lost 5 bases, leaving 6 bases of the junction unmatched. The CDR3 loop spans 12 amino acids. The CDR3 spells CSAESGTDGYTF. The CDR3 coding sequence is TGCAGTGCTGAATCCGGGACAGATGGCTACACCTTC.

This clonotype was detected a few times. The V and J genes are TRBV6-5 and TRBJ2-7, with a possible D match to TRBD2 (5 bases). V was cut by 3 bases and J by 2 bases, with 14 bases left in between. This CDR3 spans 15 amino acids. In germline, CDR1 is MNHEY, CDR2 SVGAGI. This CDR3 is CASSYTGGSTYEQYF. CDR3 sequence (DNA): TGTGCCAGCAGTTATACTGGAGGCTCGACCTACGAGCAGTACTTC.

The V call is TRBV6-5, the J call TRBJ2-6; possibly TRBD1 for D (6 bases). V was cut by 2 bases and J by 0 bases, with 14 bases left in between. The CDR3 is made up of 18 amino acids. Per the germline V gene, CDR1 is MNHEY and CDR2 is SVGAGI. The chain's CDR3 is CASSYTFGGRSGANVLTF. CDR3 bases: TGTGCCAGCAGTTACACCTTTGGGGGCCGCTCTGGGGCCAACGTCCTGACTTTC.

This clonotype was counted between two and nine times. The chain joins TRBV6-1 to TRBJ2-7, with TRBD2 identical over 8 bases. J was trimmed by 2 bases and V by 5 bases; bases with no gene match: 5. CDR1 is MNHNS and CDR2 is SASEGT in the germline V gene. This CDR3 has 14 residues. CDR3 residues: CASSIPAGAYEQYF. CDR3 in DNA: TGTGCCAGCAGTATCCCAGCGGGGGCCTACGAGCAGTACTTC.

There are a few counts of this clonotype. The V and J genes are TRBV5-4 and TRBJ1-2, with TRBD1 as a possible D gene (6 bases). Trimming left V 5 bases short and J 3 bases short, with 20 bases between. Germline assignment: CDR1 SGHNT and CDR2 YYREEE (reference sequence). The CDR3 has 16 amino acids. The CDR3 bases are TGTGCCAGCAGGACTCAACAGGGTAGGGGACACTATGGCTACACCTTC. Translated, it gives CASRTQQGRGHYGYTF.

The chain has TRBV6-1 and TRBJ2-5; 9 bases align to TRBD1. CDR1 and CDR2 (germline): MNHNS, SASEGT. V lost 6 bases to trimming and J lost 0 bases; unmatched junction nucleotides: 8. The CDR3 is 16 residues long. The CDR3 region is CASRGPGTGNQETQYF. CDR3 DNA: TGTGCCAGCAGAGGTCCCGGGACAGGGAACCAAGAGACCCAGTACTTC.

The genes are TRBV11-2 and TRBJ1-2; 12 bases agree with TRBD1. CDR1 is SGHAT, CDR2 FQNNGV, per germline. The V and J ends lost 5 bases and 8 bases, in that order; junction bases with no gene match: 15. CDR3 size: 17 residues. This CDR3 reads CASSPPSGDRGRRGYTF. The CDR3 DNA reads as TGTGCCAGCAGCCCGCCGTCCGGGGACAGGGGGCGAAGGGGCTACACCTTC.

The genes are TRBV20-1 and TRBJ1-2, with D possibly being TRBD1 (5 bases). V shed 6 bases and J shed 6 bases, with 23 bases lying between them. There are 15 residues in the CDR3. CDR1 is DFQATT, CDR2 SNEGSKA, per germline (reference sequence). In nucleotides, the CDR3 is TGCAGTGCAGGGGCGGGAGGTCGGGGGGATAATGGCTACACCTTC. It codes for CSAGAGGRGDNGYTF.

A note on this clonotype: One end of the junction is discordant with germline, which a read error may explain. V is TRBV7-9 and J is TRBJ1-2, with D hard to call. The CDR3 is 15 residues long. The germline CDR1 and CDR2 sequences are SEHNR and FQNEAQ (reference sequence). In DNA, the CDR3 is TGTGCCAGCAGCCAAGATGACCGGGCGGACTATGGCTGCACCTTC. Its protein is CASSQDDRADYGCTF.

The rearrangement joins TRBV29-1 to TRBJ1-1; D gene ambiguous. The CDR3 has 14 amino acids. Trimming shortened V by 4 bases and J by 1 base, and 13 bases separated the two germline ends. Looked up from germline, CDR1 is SQVTM and CDR2 is ANQGSEA. Here the CDR3 reads CSVALHGQNTEAFF. In DNA, the CDR3 is TGCAGCGTTGCTCTACACGGCCAGAACACTGAAGCTTTCTTT.

By sample fraction, this clonotype is medium-sized. V usage is TRBV20-1 and J usage is TRBJ2-4; D is possibly TRBD1 or TRBD2 (5 bases each). The CDR3 consists of 14 residues. V was cut by 4 bases and J by 1 base, with 11 bases left in between. Germline V gives CDR1 DFQATT, CDR2 SNEGSKA (reference sequence). The CDR3 DNA reads as TGCAGTGCTATACATGGGACGGCCAAAAACATTCAGTACTTC. Translation: CSAIHGTAKNIQYF.

V usage is TRBV12-3 or TRBV12-4 and J usage is TRBJ1-5; tentatively, D is TRBD1 (5 bases). V was shortened by 4 bases and J by 4 bases, with 14 bases between the two germline ends. There are 15 residues in the CDR3. CDR3 amino acids: CASSYQRGGNQPQHF. The CDR3 DNA is TGTGCCAGCAGTTACCAAAGGGGCGGGAATCAGCCCCAGCATTTT.

In its sample, this clonotype was seen a few times. J is TRBJ1-1 and V is TRBV5-6; D may be TRBD1 (5 bases). Per the germline V gene, CDR1 is SGHDT and CDR2 is YYEEEE. The CDR3 extends over 14 amino acids. The ends were cut back, 0 bases at V and 4 bases at J, with 10 bases in the middle. The CDR3 loop is CASSLGGKGTEAFF. The CDR3 DNA reads as TGTGCCAGCAGCTTGGGGGGCAAAGGCACTGAAGCTTTCTTT.

This sequence joins TRBV6-1 and TRBJ2-6; D is undetermined. The V end was cut by 6 bases, the J end by 2 bases, with 14 bases between. Germline loops: CDR1 MNHNS, CDR2 SASEGT. CDR3 length: 16 residues. The CDR3 here is CASSPATNAGANVLTF. The CDR3 DNA sequence: TGTGCCAGCAGCCCCGCCACGAACGCTGGGGCCAACGTCCTGACTTTC.